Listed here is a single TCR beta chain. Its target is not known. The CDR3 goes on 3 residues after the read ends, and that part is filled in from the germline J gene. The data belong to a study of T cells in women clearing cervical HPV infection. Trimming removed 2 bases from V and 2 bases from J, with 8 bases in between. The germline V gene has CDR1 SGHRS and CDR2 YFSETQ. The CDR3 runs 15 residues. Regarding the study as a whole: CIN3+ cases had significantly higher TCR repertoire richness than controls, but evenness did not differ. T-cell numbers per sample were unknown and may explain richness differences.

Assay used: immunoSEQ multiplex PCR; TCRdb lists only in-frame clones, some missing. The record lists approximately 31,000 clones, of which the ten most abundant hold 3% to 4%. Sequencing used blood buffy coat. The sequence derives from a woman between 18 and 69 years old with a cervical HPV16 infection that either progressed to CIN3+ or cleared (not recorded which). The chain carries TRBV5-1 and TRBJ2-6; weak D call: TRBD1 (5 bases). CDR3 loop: CASSFREPGANVLTF. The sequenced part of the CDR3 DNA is TGCGCCAGCAGCTTCAGGGAACCTGGGGCCAACGTC.